What follows are 15 T cell receptor beta chains derived from one specimen sequenced in a study of shared T cell receptors in the human thymus. Sequenced by immunoSEQ multiplex PCR; TCRdb stores in-frame clones only, minus some. The profile shows 650,000 to 950,000 clones, approximately 85% of them singletons. The sample also formed part of further work on human thymus T cells.

Input material: thymocytes. Every receptor here comes from a girl in the first two years of life with a congenital heart defect.

The V call is TRBV5-1, the J call TRBJ2-7; D is perhaps TRBD1 (5 bases). Germline CDR1 and CDR2: SGHRS and YFSETQ. V lost 2 bases and J 0 bases, leaving 15 bases between the germline ends. This CDR3 has 16 residues. CDR3 coding DNA: TGCGCCAGCAGCTTTAGTTGGACACGTAGCTCCTACGAGCAGTACTTC. It encodes CASSFSWTRSSYEQYF.

This chain joins TRBV18 and TRBJ1-2; TRBD1 might be the D (5 bases). There are 15 residues in the CDR3. The germline CDR1 and CDR2 sequences are KGHSH and LQKENI. Trimming shortened V by 4 bases and J by 4 bases, and 16 bases separated the two germline ends. The CDR3 coding sequence is TGTGCCAGCTCACTCCGACAGCCCACTACCTATGGCTACACCTTC. This translates into CASSLRQPTTYGYTF.

V gene TRBV12-5 combines with J gene TRBJ1-2; no firm D call. CDR1 and CDR2 (germline): LGHNT, FRNRAP. Trimming cost V 2 bases and J 8 bases, with 12 bases left between them. This CDR3 comprises 13 residues. CDR3 coding DNA: TGTGCTAGTGGTTTGCCGGGGATGGGGGGCTACACCTTC. Amino acid sequence: CASGLPGMGGYTF. Supplemented by reference TRBV12-5 and TRBJ1-2, the full variable domain reads DARVTQTPRHKVTEMGQEVTMRCQPILGHNTVFWYRQTMMQGLELLAYFRNRAPLDDSGMPKDRFSAEMPDATLATLKIQPSEPRDSAVYFCASGLPGMGGYTFGSGTRLTVV.

The chain uses TRBV4-1 and TRBJ1-1; D gene unclear. V dropped 2 bases and J dropped 5 bases, with 15 bases sitting between them. The V gene's germline CDR1 is MGHRA and CDR2 YSYEKL. The CDR3 contains 15 residues. CDR3 in amino acids: CASSQHSGGRTEAFF. CDR3 bases: TGCGCCAGCAGCCAACATAGCGGCGGGAGGACTGAAGCTTTCTTT.

V usage is TRBV5-4 and J usage is TRBJ2-7; the match to TRBD1 covers 7 bases. Germline V CDR1 and CDR2: SGHNT, YYREEE (reference sequence). V was clipped by 3 bases and J by 1 base; unmatched bases: 13. CDR3 length: 17 residues. In DNA, the CDR3 is TGTGCCAGCAGCTCCGGTGAAGCCGGGACAGTTTCCTACGAGCAGTACTTC. Residues: CASSSGEAGTVSYEQYF.

V is TRBV4-1 and J is TRBJ1-2, with 10 bases fitting TRBD1. CDR1 and CDR2 from the germline V gene are MGHRA and YSYEKL. The CDR3 sequence is 14 residues long. V gave up 4 bases and J gave up 5 bases; unmatched junction bases: 4. The CDR3, as DNA: TGCGCCAGCAGCCGCCGACAGGGGGCTTATGGCTACACCTTC. Its translation: CASSRRQGAYGYTF.

V usage is TRBV10-3 and J usage is TRBJ2-5; the D is unclear. Germline V gives CDR1 ENHRY, CDR2 SYGVKD. Trimming shortened V by 0 bases and J by 5 bases, and 4 bases separated the two germline ends. The CDR3 loop spans 12 amino acids. In DNA form, the CDR3 reads TGTGCCATCAGTGAGTCTATGGAGACCCAGTACTTC. The encoded protein is CAISESMETQYF.

The chain is built from TRBV28 and TRBJ1-5, with D maybe TRBD1 (5 bases). V lost 6 bases to trimming and J lost 0 bases, with 18 bases between them. CDR3 length: 17 residues. Germline V gene lookup returns CDR1 MDHEN and CDR2 SYDVKM. The CDR3 here is CASSYKGPTYSNQPQHF. DNA for the CDR3: TGTGCCAGCAGCTACAAGGGGCCTACCTATAGCAATCAGCCCCAGCATTTT.

The V and J genes are TRBV28 and TRBJ1-5; D remains ambiguous. The ends were cut back, 3 bases at V and 3 bases at J, with 9 bases in the middle. This CDR3 region has 14 residues. Germline V gives CDR1 MDHEN, CDR2 SYDVKM. CDR3 sequence reads: CASSFAQFNQPQHF. The CDR3 nucleotides read TGTGCCAGCAGTTTTGCACAGTTCAATCAGCCCCAGCATTTT.

This chain uses TRBV19 with TRBJ1-1; D ambiguous. The CDR3 covers 13 residues. The ends were cut back, 7 bases at V and 1 base at J, with 10 bases in the middle. CDR1 LNHDA and CDR2 SQIVND come from the germline V gene (reference sequence). The CDR3 spells CASTPSGNTEAFF. Here the CDR3 DNA reads TGTGCCAGTACCCCGTCGGGGAACACTGAAGCTTTCTTT.

The CDR3 sequence: CASSIGTAAYEQYF. The CDR3 region has the DNA TGTGCCAGTAGTATCGGGACAGCTGCCTACGAGCAGTACTTC. The chain couples TRBV19 to TRBJ2-7; 7 bases match TRBD1. V trimming: 3 bases; J trimming: 2 bases; junction bases outside the gene matches: 4. The V gene's germline CDR1 is LNHDA and CDR2 SQIVND (reference sequence). This CDR3 contains 14 residues.

The chain couples TRBV18 to TRBJ1-6; 10 bases are a match to TRBD1. The CDR3 runs 20 residues. Looked up from germline, CDR1 is KGHSH and CDR2 is LQKENI. V lost 0 bases to trimming and J lost 0 bases; unmatched junction nucleotides: 8. The CDR3 nucleotides read TGTGCCAGCTCACCACCGAGACAGGGGGCTAGGAGCTCCTATAATTCACCCCTCCACTTT. Amino acid sequence: CASSPPRQGARSSYNSPLHF.

This chain links TRBV13 with TRBJ1-3; 8 nucleotides match TRBD1. CDR1 is PRHDT, CDR2 FYEKMQ, per germline (reference sequence). This CDR3 spans 18 amino acids. J was trimmed by 0 bases and V by 2 bases; bases with no gene match: 9. The CDR3 DNA is TGTGCCAGCAGCTTAAAAGCAGGGGGCTCTAACTCTGGAAACACCATATATTTT. Translated: CASSLKAGGSNSGNTIYF.

The rearrangement links TRBV4-3 to TRBJ2-7; no reliable D call. Trimming pared 1 base from V and 1 base from J, leaving 8 bases between. The germline V gene has CDR1 LGHNA and CDR2 YSLEER. The CDR3 is 14 residues long. The CDR3 loop is CASSQGVGSYEQYF. The CDR3 DNA sequence: TGCGCCAGCAGCCAAGGTGTCGGTTCCTACGAGCAGTACTTC.

The CDR3 DNA is TGTGCCAGCAGCTCCGGGAGCTCCTACAATGAGCAGTTCTTC. Its translation: CASSSGSSYNEQFF. The chain joins TRBV7-9 to TRBJ2-1, with D perhaps matching TRBD2 (6 bases). Germline loops: CDR1 SEHNR, CDR2 FQNEAQ (reference sequence). The CDR3 spans 14 residues. The V end was cut by 4 bases, the J end by 0 bases, with 7 bases between.